The TCR beta chain under discussion was sequenced for a study of T cell responses to AZD1222 COVID-19 vaccine. TCRdb keeps only in-frame clones here, not all; method: immunoSEQ multiplex PCR. The sample has roughly 150,000 clones; roughly nine tenths are singletons. The CDR3 consists of 13 residues. Germline CDR1 GTSNPN, CDR2 SVGIG (reference sequence). The V end lost 5 bases, the J end lost 1 base, and 11 bases lay between the germline ends. This receptor was identified in an adult in good health. The specimen was peripheral blood, collected on day 0 of AZD1222 vaccination. This chain uses TRBV30 with TRBJ1-1; D gene ambiguous. CDR3 region: CAWGLNRNTEAFF. For the CDR3, the DNA is TGTGCCTGGGGACTGAACAGGAACACTGAAGCTTTCTTT.